This T cell receptor beta chain is from a study of long-term antiretroviral therapy in people with HIV. The wider study: Some samples came about a decade before the 2015 immediate-ART recommendation, and these were the earliest.

A remark on this clone: Its matching antigen is unknown.

The V gene's germline CDR1 is LNHDA and CDR2 SQIVND (reference sequence). The CDR3 extends over 15 amino acids. The junction had 4 bases not matched to a gene; V was cut back by 4 bases and J by 4 bases. Version v3.0 of the immunoSEQ assay was performed at survey level. Assay used: immunoSEQ multiplex PCR; TCRdb lists only in-frame clones, some missing. The sample records more than 30,000 clones, roughly four fifths being singletons. General observations from the study: Clones showing expansion before ART dominated the repertoire at all time points. Versus controls, repertoires in people with HIV had narrower CDR3 length ranges.

The rearrangement uses TRBV19 and TRBJ2-2, with 9 bases fitting TRBD2. The source was unsorted PBMCs, collected 0.4 years before starting antiretroviral therapy. The sequence was obtained from a man aged 18-30 years with HIV. DNA for the CDR3: TGTGCCAGTAGTACAATAGCGGGGGTCACCGGGGAGCTGTTTTTT. This gives the protein CASSTIAGVTGELFF.